The 3 T cell receptor beta chains listed next were all sequenced from one sample in a study of CD8 T cells in Susac syndrome. RNA was extracted with the RNeasy kit, and a quantity of about 0.45 to 1 ug was reverse transcribed using random hexamers. TCRdb called the immunoSEQ multiplex PCR reads again in MiXCR, with one record for every CDR3 protein. Among about 150,000 distinct CDR3 sequences listed, roughly 94% were seen once. Sequencing was done on a sample of CD4+ T cells from PBMCs. These receptors came from a human donor in good health.

The chain uses TRBV28 and TRBJ1-2; 9 bases are a match to TRBD1. The CDR3 consists of 13 residues. V shed 10 bases and J 5 bases; nucleotides not matched to a gene: 8. Germline V gene lookup returns CDR1 MDHEN and CDR2 SYDVKM. CDR3 sequence: CATWGDRVYGYTF. DNA for the CDR3: TGTGCCACCTGGGGGGACAGGGTTTATGGCTACACCTTC.

The chain has TRBV12-3 or TRBV12-4 and TRBJ2-2; 8 bases align to TRBD1. The V gene end was trimmed by 5 bases and the J gene end by 5 bases; junction bases not matched to a gene: 7. The CDR3 sequence is 15 residues long. CDR3 coding DNA: TGTGCCAGCAGTCCTAGGACAGGGAGAACCGGGGAGCTGTTTTTT. Translation gives CASSPRTGRTGELFF.

The V and J genes are TRBV20-1 and TRBJ1-2; D gene ambiguous. Germline V gives CDR1 DFQATT, CDR2 SNEGSKA (reference sequence). The CDR3 length is 14 residues. Trimming pared 4 bases from V and 6 bases from J, leaving 18 bases between. The CDR3 here is CSATPGPGRDGYTF. CDR3 nucleotides: TGCAGTGCTACCCCGGGCCCCGGGAGGGATGGCTACACCTTC.